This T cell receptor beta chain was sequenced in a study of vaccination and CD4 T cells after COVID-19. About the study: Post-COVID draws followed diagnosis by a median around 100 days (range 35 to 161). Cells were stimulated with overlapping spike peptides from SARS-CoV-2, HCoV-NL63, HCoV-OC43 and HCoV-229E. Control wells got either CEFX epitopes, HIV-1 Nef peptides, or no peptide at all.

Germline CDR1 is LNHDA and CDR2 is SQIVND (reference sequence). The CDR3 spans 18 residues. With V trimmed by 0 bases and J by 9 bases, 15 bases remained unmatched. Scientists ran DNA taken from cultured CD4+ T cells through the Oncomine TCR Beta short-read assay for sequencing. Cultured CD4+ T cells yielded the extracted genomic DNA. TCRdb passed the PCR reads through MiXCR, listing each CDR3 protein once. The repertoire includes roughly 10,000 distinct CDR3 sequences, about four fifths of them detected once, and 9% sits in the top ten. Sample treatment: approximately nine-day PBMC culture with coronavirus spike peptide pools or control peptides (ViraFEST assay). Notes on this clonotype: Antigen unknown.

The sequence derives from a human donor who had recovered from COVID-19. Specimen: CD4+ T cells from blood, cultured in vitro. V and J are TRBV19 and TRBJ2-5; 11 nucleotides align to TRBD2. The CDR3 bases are TGTGCCAGTAGTATAGATGTCGGGACTAGCGGTACCCGGGGGGCCCAGTACTTC. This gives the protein CASSIDVGTSGTRGAQYF.